This T cell receptor beta chain was observed in a study of blood T cells in healthy people across ages. Next came a second PCR, run for 7 to 11 cycles, which used a sample-barcoded 5' primer along with a J-beta primer mix. Each CDR3 protein is one row after TCRdb ran MiXCR on the 5' RACE reads. This table has about 720,000 distinct CDR3 sequences, roughly 25% appearing once. V was cut by 4 bases and J by 2 bases, with 9 bases left in between. The CDR3 has 14 amino acids. The germline CDR1 and CDR2 sequences are SGHTA and FQGNSA. These sequences were also reported in another study, on T cells of mothers and their children.

V usage is TRBV7-2 and J usage is TRBJ1-5; no clear D. Specimen: blood. The origin of this receptor is a boy aged 5-17 years in good health. The CDR3 here is CASSSEPGNQPQHF. In DNA, the CDR3 is TGTGCCAGCAGCTCAGAGCCGGGCAATCAGCCCCAGCATTTT.